This T cell receptor beta chain was captured in a study of spatial heterogeneity in lung cancer. MiXCR was run by TCRdb on the 5' RACE reads, yielding one entry per CDR3 protein. Counted here are some 120,000 distinct CDR3 sequences, 12% occurring once; the ten biggest clones make up 16%. The CDR3 runs to 15 residues. V lost 6 bases, J lost 5 bases, and 19 bases lay in between. Germline values: CDR1 SGHTA, CDR2 FQGNSA. The time point denotes: blood at routine non-recurrence follow-up after resection. Unsorted samples of tumor, nontumor lung or frozen PBMC had their whole RNA sequenced. For this clonotype: What it recognizes is unknown.

Study findings and constraints: Circulating ubiquitous expanded tumor TCRs were observed more frequently at resection than at follow-up.

The sample consisted of PBMCs, taken at follow-up. The V gene is TRBV7-2, the J gene TRBJ1-1, with D unclear. This receptor was taken from a male donor with early-stage non-small cell lung cancer. The CDR3 sequence is CASRPGSGMRTEAFF. The CDR3 bases are TGTGCCAGCAGGCCTGGATCGGGGATGAGAACTGAAGCTTTCTTT.